The 16 T cell receptor beta chains below were found in one sample sequenced in a study of CXCR3-negative and CXCR3-positive naive CD8 T cells (dated by TCRdb to about 2019). The listed sequencing device is NextSeq 550. The Human TCR Profiling Kit (MiLaboratory) was used to prepare UMI-labeled 5' RACE TRB cDNA libraries. The reads underwent TCRdb reprocessing, giving one record for each CDR3 protein sequence and no DNA. The sample's records list 100,000 to 150,000 distinct CDR3 sequences. The biggest ten clones account for 0.25% to 0.35% of the sample. The sample comprised naive CXCR3- CD8+ T cells from blood. The cell subset or site tag for this specimen amounts to: CD45RO-CCR7+CD27+CD95- naive CD8+ T cells lacking CXCR3 (TNR3-). All receptors derive from a human donor in good health. Some clones in this sample may be carry-over from other donors' samples.

The gene calls are TRBV28 and TRBJ2-1; the D call from TCRdb, TRBD1, cannot be confirmed without DNA. The CDR3 is 17 residues long. Germline CDR1 is MDHEN and CDR2 is SYDVKM. CDR3 sequence: CASSLPSLDRFYNEQFF. The entire variable domain, with the rest obtained from reference TRBV28 and TRBJ2-1, is as follows: DVKVTQSSRYLVKRTGEKVFLECVQDMDHENMFWYRQDPGLGLRLIYFSYDVKMKEKGDIPEGYSVSREKKERFSLILESASTNQTSMYLCASSLPSLDRFYNEQFFGPGTRLTVL.

CDR3 region: CASSPLGDTQYF. The chain is built from TRBV7-2 and TRBJ2-3; TCRdb proposes TRBD1, but this gene call is untestable without DNA. There are 12 residues in the CDR3. Germline V lookup: CDR1 SGHTA, CDR2 FQGNSA.

This sequence joins TRBV15 and TRBJ2-7; absent DNA, TCRdb's TRBD1 call cannot be checked. CDR3 length equals 14 residues. Germline values: CDR1 LNHNV, CDR2 YYDKDF (reference sequence). The chain's CDR3 is CATSRERTAYEQYF. Combining the CDR3 with reference TRBV15 and TRBJ2-7 gives the whole variable domain DAMVIQNPRYQVTQFGKPVTLSCSQTLNHNVMYWYQQKSSQAPKLLFHYYDKDFNNEADTPDNFQSRRPNTSFCFLDIRSPGLGDTAMYLCATSRERTAYEQYFGPGTRLTVT.

This chain joins TRBV7-6 and TRBJ2-5; TCRdb selects TRBD2, and the lack of DNA leaves this call unchecked. Germline CDR1 SGHVS, CDR2 FNYEAQ. The CDR3 contains 17 residues. The CDR3 sequence is CASSLLAGTSEQETQYF.

CDR3 loop: CASSYSIVVSDEQFF. The rearrangement uses TRBV6-2 or TRBV6-3 and TRBJ2-1. This CDR3 is 15 amino acids long. Germline V lookup: CDR1 MNHEY, CDR2 SVGEGT.

V and J are TRBV28 and TRBJ2-1. The CDR3 is 15 residues long. Germline lookup yields CDR1 MDHEN and CDR2 SYDVKM. The CDR3 sequence: CASSYPSQAYNEQFF.

This rearrangement joins TRBV29-1 to TRBJ2-1; TCRdb's D call, TRBD2, is unchecked because there is no DNA. The CDR3 is 15 residues long. CDR1 and CDR2 (germline): SQVTM, ANQGSEA. CDR3 region: CSVELERTIYNEQFF.

The chain employs TRBV19 and TRBJ2-3; TCRdb reports TRBD1, a call that lacks DNA to check it against. The CDR3 totals 15 residues. Germline V CDR1 and CDR2: LNHDA, SQIVND (reference sequence). The CDR3: CASSTMTGWTDTQYF. The full variable domain, completed using reference TRBV19 and TRBJ2-3, is DGGITQSPKYLFRKEGQNVTLSCEQNLNHDAMYWYRQDPGQGLRLIYYSQIVNDFQKGDIAEGYSVSREKKESFPLTVTSAQKNPTAFYLCASSTMTGWTDTQYFGPGTRLTVL.

The V call is TRBV7-3, the J call TRBJ1-1; TCRdb proposes TRBD1, but this gene call is untestable without DNA. The CDR3 has 14 amino acids. Germline V gene sequence: CDR1 SGHTA, CDR2 FQGTGA. CDR3 residues: CASSPTGSVAEAFF.

The genes are TRBV14 and TRBJ2-1; TCRdb's assignment of TRBD2 cannot be checked, as there is no DNA. This CDR3 has 15 amino acids. CDR1 is SGHDN and CDR2 is FVKESK in the germline V gene. The CDR3 protein is CASSQDTSGSFEQFF.

The CDR3 sequence: CASRASGTTDTQYF. The chain carries TRBV12-3 or TRBV12-4 and TRBJ2-3; TCRdb's D call, TRBD2, is unchecked because there is no DNA. This CDR3 region has 14 residues.

This chain joins TRBV28 and TRBJ2-7; TCRdb selects TRBD1, and the lack of DNA leaves this call unchecked. Germline V CDR1 and CDR2: MDHEN, SYDVKM. CDR3 size: 13 residues. The CDR3: CASSLGQDYEQYF.

The chain is built from TRBV7-3 and TRBJ1-1; checking the TCRdb D call of TRBD1 is not possible without DNA. Germline loops: CDR1 SGHTA, CDR2 FQGTGA. There are 18 residues in the CDR3. The CDR3 reads CASSLRGGTNPGDTEAFF.

The chain carries TRBV20-1 and TRBJ2-1; TCRdb names TRBD2, which stays unverified in the absence of DNA. Germline V gene data show CDR1 as DFQATT and CDR2 as SNEGSKA (reference sequence). The CDR3 runs 14 residues. CDR3 protein: CSAIGSGRAGEQYF.

This chain connects TRBV29-1 to TRBJ2-1; there is no DNA to check the TCRdb D call of TRBD1. Germline V gene data show CDR1 as SQVTM and CDR2 as ANQGSEA. This CDR3 contains 13 residues. This CDR3 is CSVEGLGADEQFF.

The rearrangement links TRBV10-3 to TRBJ2-5; checking the TCRdb D call of TRBD1 is not possible without DNA. The CDR3 has 15 amino acids. Germline V gives CDR1 ENHRY, CDR2 SYGVKD. The CDR3 sequence: CAISAGQGAGETQYF.